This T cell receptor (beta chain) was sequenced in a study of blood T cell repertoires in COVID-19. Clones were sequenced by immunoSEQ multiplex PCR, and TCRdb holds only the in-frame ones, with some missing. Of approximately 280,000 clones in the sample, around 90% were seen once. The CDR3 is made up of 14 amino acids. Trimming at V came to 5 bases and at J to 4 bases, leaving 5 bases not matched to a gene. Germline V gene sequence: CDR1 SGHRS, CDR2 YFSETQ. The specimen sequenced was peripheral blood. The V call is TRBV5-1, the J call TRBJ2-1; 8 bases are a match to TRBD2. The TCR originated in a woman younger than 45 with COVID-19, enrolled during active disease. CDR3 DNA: TGCGCCAGCAGGGTCGCGGGAGGATACAATGAGCAGTTCTTC. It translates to CASRVAGGYNEQFF.